The sample holds many counts of the clone carrying this T cell receptor beta chain. The antigen remains unidentified. This entry is derived from a study of T cell repertoires in cytomegalovirus infection. As for the study in general: TCR beta signatures that were public indicated CMV infection and matching HLA type.

One entry per CDR3 protein, called by TCRdb with MiXCR from the reads. Of a few hundred thousand distinct CDR3 sequences listed, approximately 40% are singletons. The V and J ends lost 5 bases and 0 bases respectively, with 13 bases between them. The CDR3 spans 15 residues. Germline V lookup: CDR1 SGHAT, CDR2 FQDESV (reference sequence). Study-wide results and caveats: Ex vivo responses were dominated by HLA-C-restricted CMV-specific TCR beta clonotypes.

Sequenced here: cultured PBMCs, sampled from culture after CMV antigen stimulation. The rearrangement uses TRBV11-1 and TRBJ1-1; D remains unclear. This receptor was identified in a human donor in good health (CMV status not recorded). Some clones in this sample may be carry-over from other donors' samples. The CDR3 DNA is TGTGCCAGCAGCCCAGGTGGGGTGATGAACACTGAAGCTTTCTTT. Translating gives CASSPGGVMNTEAFF. Supplemented by reference TRBV11-1 and TRBJ1-1, the full variable domain reads EAEVAQSPRYKITEKSQAVAFWCDPISGHATLYWYRQILGQGPELLVQFQDESVVDDSQLPKDRFSAERLKGVDSTLKIQPAELGDSAMYLCASSPGGVMNTEAFFGQGTRLTVV.